Listed below are T cell receptor beta chains from one sample, sequenced in a study of blood T cell repertoires in COVID-19. This table comes from immunoSEQ multiplex PCR, and its TCRdb copy is limited to in-frame clones, with some not included. The sample lists under 75,000 clones; 70% to 90% were seen once. Sample: peripheral blood. Receptors originate from a woman of 80 years or more with active COVID-19. The CDR3 runs from the conserved cysteine through the conserved F or W. The order of the fields is V gene, J gene, clone size, D gene, CDR3 protein, CDR3 DNA. D genes are given only for firm matches. Expanded clones are given a class, and other clones once, few, many or no size at all.

v_call: TRBV6-6; j_call: TRBJ1-6; clone_size: few; d_call: NA; cdr3_aa: CASSRGFDSPLHF; cdr3_nt: TGTGCCAGCAGTAGGGGGTTTGATTCACCCCTCCACTTT
v_call: TRBV7-9; j_call: TRBJ1-1; clone_size: few; d_call: NA; cdr3_aa: CASSLTGNTEAFF; cdr3_nt: TGTGCCAGCAGCTTAACAGGGAACACTGAAGCTTTCTTT
v_call: TRBV28; j_call: TRBJ1-4; clone_size: NA; d_call: NA; cdr3_aa: CASSQRRGREEKLFF; cdr3_nt: TGTGCCAGCAGTCAACGAAGGGGGAGGGAAGAAAAACTGTTTTTT
v_call: TRBV5-5; j_call: TRBJ2-7; clone_size: NA; d_call: TRBD1; cdr3_aa: CASSLAAGTGKGEQYF; cdr3_nt: TGTGCCAGCAGCTTGGCCGCGGGGACAGGGAAGGGCGAGCAGTACTTC
v_call: TRBV28; j_call: TRBJ2-7; clone_size: NA; d_call: TRBD1; cdr3_aa: CASSTHGQGTPYEQYF; cdr3_nt: TGTGCCAGCAGTACTCACGGACAGGGTACCCCCTACGAGCAGTACTTC
v_call: TRBV5-6; j_call: TRBJ2-5; clone_size: NA; d_call: TRBD1; cdr3_aa: CASSLANRGQETQYF; cdr3_nt: TGTGCCAGCAGCTTGGCCAACAGGGGGCAAGAGACCCAGTACTTC
v_call: TRBV18; j_call: TRBJ1-4; clone_size: NA; d_call: NA; cdr3_aa: CASSPQEKLFF; cdr3_nt: TGTGCCAGCTCACCTCAGGAAAAACTGTTTTTT
v_call: TRBV11-2; j_call: TRBJ2-3; clone_size: NA; d_call: NA; cdr3_aa: CASSLLSDTQYF; cdr3_nt: TGTGCCAGCAGCTTATTGAGCGATACGCAGTATTTT
v_call: TRBV5-5; j_call: TRBJ1-1; clone_size: NA; d_call: NA; cdr3_aa: CASSFADRNTEAFF; cdr3_nt: TGTGCCAGCAGCTTCGCTGACAGGAACACTGAAGCTTTCTTT
v_call: TRBV28; j_call: TRBJ2-7; clone_size: NA; d_call: NA; cdr3_aa: CATVPRTAAEQYF; cdr3_nt: TGTGCCACCGTTCCGAGGACAGCGGCCGAGCAGTACTTC
v_call: TRBV19; j_call: TRBJ2-7; clone_size: NA; d_call: TRBD2; cdr3_aa: CASRVAGGLSYEQYF; cdr3_nt: TGTGCCAGTAGGGTAGCGGGGGGCCTCTCCTACGAGCAGTACTTC
v_call: TRBV5-4; j_call: TRBJ2-1; clone_size: NA; d_call: TRBD2; cdr3_aa: CASSAPGGGRYNEQFF; cdr3_nt: TGTGCCAGCAGCGCCCCCGGGGGGGGGAGATACAATGAGCAGTTCTTC
v_call: TRBV19; j_call: TRBJ2-3; clone_size: once; d_call: NA; cdr3_aa: CASSIETSTDTQYF; cdr3_nt: TGTGCCAGTAGTATAGAGACAAGCACAGATACGCAGTATTTT
v_call: TRBV2; j_call: TRBJ2-5; clone_size: once; d_call: TRBD2; cdr3_aa: CASTFSGYQETQYF; cdr3_nt: TGTGCCAGCACGTTTAGCGGGTACCAAGAGACCCAGTACTTC
v_call: TRBV6-2/TRBV6-3; j_call: TRBJ1-2; clone_size: NA; d_call: NA; cdr3_aa: CASSYNPAGGIIYGYTF; cdr3_nt: TGTGCCAGCAGTTACAACCCAGCTGGCGGGATCATCTATGGCTACACCTTC
v_call: TRBV12-3/TRBV12-4; j_call: TRBJ1-1; clone_size: NA; d_call: NA; cdr3_aa: CASILDEGAEAFF; cdr3_nt: TGTGCCAGCATCCTGGACGAGGGTGCTGAAGCTTTCTTT
v_call: TRBV13; j_call: TRBJ2-3; clone_size: NA; d_call: NA; cdr3_aa: CASSLDAYDTQYF; cdr3_nt: TGTGCCAGCAGCTTAGACGCCTATGATACGCAGTATTTT
v_call: TRBV7-8; j_call: TRBJ1-4; clone_size: NA; d_call: TRBD1; cdr3_aa: CASSLMGQGARDGEKLFF; cdr3_nt: TGTGCCAGTAGCTTGATGGGACAGGGAGCTCGAGATGGTGAAAAACTGTTTTTT
v_call: TRBV11-3; j_call: TRBJ2-3; clone_size: NA; d_call: TRBD2; cdr3_aa: CASSLGLAPDTQYF; cdr3_nt: TGTGCCAGCAGCTTAGGACTAGCCCCGGATACGCAGTATTTT
v_call: TRBV20-1; j_call: TRBJ2-5; clone_size: NA; d_call: TRBD2; cdr3_aa: CSASLAGGETQYF; cdr3_nt: TGCAGTGCTAGTTTGGCGGGGGGGGAGACCCAGTACTTC
v_call: TRBV7-2; j_call: TRBJ2-7; clone_size: NA; d_call: NA; cdr3_aa: CASSLSLARYEQYF; cdr3_nt: TGTGCCAGCAGCTTAAGCCTAGCGCGGTACGAGCAGTACTTC
v_call: TRBV10-2; j_call: TRBJ2-3; clone_size: NA; d_call: TRBD2; cdr3_aa: CASNIHTSGGALDTQYF; cdr3_nt: TGCGCCAGCAACATTCATACTAGCGGGGGGGCTTTAGATACGCAGTATTTT
v_call: TRBV4-2; j_call: TRBJ2-1; clone_size: NA; d_call: TRBD2; cdr3_aa: CASSQDRSSGGAGEQFF; cdr3_nt: TGTGCCAGCAGCCAAGATCGGTCTAGCGGGGGGGCCGGTGAGCAGTTCTTC
v_call: TRBV9; j_call: TRBJ1-2; clone_size: NA; d_call: TRBD1; cdr3_aa: CASSVGQGQVGYTF; cdr3_nt: TGTGCCAGCAGCGTGGGCCAAGGACAGGTTGGCTACACCTTC
v_call: TRBV7-9; j_call: TRBJ2-3; clone_size: NA; d_call: TRBD2; cdr3_aa: CASSLSLAGATDTQYF; cdr3_nt: TGTGCCAGCAGCTTATCTCTAGCGGGGGCGACAGATACGCAGTATTTT
v_call: TRBV7-2; j_call: TRBJ2-4; clone_size: NA; d_call: NA; cdr3_aa: CASSLESSGVAKNIQYF; cdr3_nt: TGTGCCAGCAGCTTAGAGTCTTCCGGGGTAGCCAAAAACATTCAGTACTTC
v_call: TRBV5-6; j_call: TRBJ2-7; clone_size: NA; d_call: NA; cdr3_aa: CASREDMTSYEQYF; cdr3_nt: TGTGCCAGCAGGGAAGACATGACCTCCTACGAGCAGTACTTC
v_call: TRBV28; j_call: TRBJ2-7; clone_size: NA; d_call: TRBD1; cdr3_aa: CASSSPGQSSYEQYF; cdr3_nt: TGTGCCAGCAGTTCTCCGGGACAGAGCTCCTACGAGCAGTACTTC
v_call: TRBV7-3; j_call: TRBJ2-3; clone_size: NA; d_call: TRBD2; cdr3_aa: CASSPAGGPTDTQYF; cdr3_nt: TGTGCCAGCAGCCCAGCGGGGGGGCCCACAGATACGCAGTATTTT
v_call: TRBV11-2; j_call: TRBJ2-1; clone_size: NA; d_call: TRBD2; cdr3_aa: CASSLGLAVHNEQFF; cdr3_nt: TGTGCCAGCAGCTTAGGACTAGCGGTTCACAATGAGCAGTTCTTC
v_call: TRBV5-1; j_call: TRBJ2-3; clone_size: NA; d_call: TRBD2; cdr3_aa: CASSLELAGLTDTQYF; cdr3_nt: TGCGCCAGCAGCTTGGAACTAGCGGGGCTCACAGATACGCAGTATTTT
v_call: TRBV9; j_call: TRBJ1-2; clone_size: NA; d_call: NA; cdr3_aa: CASSETGRPYYGYTF; cdr3_nt: TGTGCCAGCAGCGAGACAGGCCGACCCTACTATGGCTACACCTTC
v_call: TRBV19; j_call: TRBJ1-1; clone_size: NA; d_call: NA; cdr3_aa: CASTLGGGGNTEAFF; cdr3_nt: TGTGCCAGTACCCTTGGGGGGGGTGGAAACACTGAAGCTTTCTTT
v_call: TRBV7-2; j_call: TRBJ2-1; clone_size: NA; d_call: NA; cdr3_aa: CASSLYSQHPGNEQFF; cdr3_nt: TGTGCCAGCAGCTTATACAGCCAGCATCCCGGCAATGAGCAGTTCTTC
v_call: TRBV30; j_call: TRBJ2-1; clone_size: NA; d_call: TRBD2; cdr3_aa: CAWSVLGRERGSSYNEQFF; cdr3_nt: TGTGCCTGGAGTGTACTGGGCAGGGAGCGGGGTAGCTCCTACAATGAGCAGTTCTTC
v_call: TRBV6-5; j_call: TRBJ2-5; clone_size: NA; d_call: NA; cdr3_aa: CASSSLLQVAQETQYF; cdr3_nt: TGTGCCAGCAGTTCTCTCTTACAGGTTGCGCAAGAGACCCAGTACTTC
v_call: TRBV5-1; j_call: TRBJ1-2; clone_size: NA; d_call: TRBD1; cdr3_aa: CASSLTDREDGYTF; cdr3_nt: TGCGCCAGCAGCTTGACCGACAGGGAGGATGGCTACACCTTC
v_call: TRBV3-1/TRBV3-2; j_call: TRBJ2-5; clone_size: NA; d_call: TRBD2; cdr3_aa: CASSQGRGGTSHRTQYF; cdr3_nt: TGTGCCAGCAGCCAAGGCCGAGGGGGGACTAGCCATAGGACCCAGTACTTC
v_call: TRBV9; j_call: TRBJ2-3; clone_size: once; d_call: NA; cdr3_aa: CASSVWPSGTDTQYF; cdr3_nt: TGTGCCAGCAGCGTATGGCCTAGCGGCACAGATACGCAGTATTTT